The 2 T cell receptor beta chains given below trace back to one sample, sequenced in a study of metastatic and nonmetastatic thyroid tumors. TCRdb reprocessed the PCR reads using MiXCR. The sample contains over 20,000 clones, about 26% of which appear only once. No patient received treatment before thyroid surgery. The sequenced sample was blood. These receptors all stem from a male donor with papillary thyroid cancer or a benign thyroid nodule (not recorded which). Some clones in this sample may be carry-over from other donors' samples.

Ten or more counts support this clone. Here the CDR3 reads CASSENYGYTF. The CDR3 coding sequence is TGTGCCAGCAGCGAAAACTATGGCTACACCTTC. This chain connects TRBV9 to TRBJ1-2, with D unresolved. CDR3 length: 11 residues. The germline V gene has CDR1 SGDLS and CDR2 YYNGEE. The V gene lost 3 bases and the J gene lost 2 bases, with 2 bases spanning the gap.

The chain is built from TRBV9 and TRBJ2-1; tentative D call: TRBD2 (7 bases). Germline assignment: CDR1 SGDLS and CDR2 YYNGEE. The CDR3 length is 18 residues. Trimming pared 4 bases from V and 10 bases from J, leaving 30 bases between. The CDR3 loop reads CASSSPPQGGGPNWEQFF. CDR3 bases: TGTGCCAGCAGCTCACCGCCCCAAGGGGGAGGGCCGAATTGGGAGCAGTTCTTC.